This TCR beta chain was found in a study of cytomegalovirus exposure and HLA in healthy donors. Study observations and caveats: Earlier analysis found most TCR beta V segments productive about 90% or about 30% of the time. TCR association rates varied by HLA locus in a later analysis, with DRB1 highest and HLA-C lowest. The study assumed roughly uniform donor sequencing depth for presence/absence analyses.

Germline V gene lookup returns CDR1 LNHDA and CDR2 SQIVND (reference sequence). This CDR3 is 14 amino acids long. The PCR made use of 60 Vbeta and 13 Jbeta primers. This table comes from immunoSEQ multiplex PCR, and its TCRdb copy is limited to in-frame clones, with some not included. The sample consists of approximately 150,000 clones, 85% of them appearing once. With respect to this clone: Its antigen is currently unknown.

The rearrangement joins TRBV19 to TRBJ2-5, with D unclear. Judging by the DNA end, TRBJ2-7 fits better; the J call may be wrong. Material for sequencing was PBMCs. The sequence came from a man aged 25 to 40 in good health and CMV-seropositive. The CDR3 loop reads CASSIGVTAYEQYF. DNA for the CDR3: TGTGCCAGTAGTATAGGTGTCACCGCCTACGAGCAGTACTTC.